The rows below give T cell receptor beta chains drawn from one sample of a study of cytomegalovirus exposure and HLA in healthy donors. Measured with immunoSEQ multiplex PCR; TCRdb has only the in-frame clones, and not every one. The sample lists 60,000 to 85,000 clones; 94% were seen once. Sequenced sample: PBMCs. These receptors came from a man younger than 35 in good health and CMV-seropositive. The CDR3 runs from the conserved cysteine through the conserved F or W. The order of the fields is clone size, J gene, D gene, V gene, CDR3 protein, CDR3 DNA. A D gene is named only where the DNA matches it firmly. Some rows have no size entry. The others give once, few or many, or a class for an expanded clone.

>-|TRBJ2-1|TRBD2|TRBV7-2
CASSLVGTSRETNEQFF
TGTGCCAGCAGCTTAGTTGGGACTAGCCGGGAAACCAATGAGCAGTTCTTC
>-|TRBJ2-3|-|TRBV7-9
CASSLNSAGGISTDTQYF
TGTGCCAGCAGCTTAAATTCTGCGGGCGGGATTAGCACAGATACGCAGTATTTT
>few|TRBJ1-3|TRBD1|TRBV25-1
CASSELTTGPGNTIYF
TGTGCCAGCAGTGAATTGACGACAGGGCCTGGAAACACCATATATTTT
>-|TRBJ1-3|TRBD1|TRBV19
CASSIDRQGGEVRNGNTIYF
TGTGCCAGTAGTATAGATCGACAGGGAGGAGAAGTTCGGAATGGAAACACCATATATTTT
>-|TRBJ1-5|-|TRBV2
CASRDWIGTSSGNQPQHF
TGTGCCAGCAGGGATTGGATCGGGACTTCGTCGGGCAATCAGCCCCAGCATTTT
>once|TRBJ2-7|TRBD1|TRBV7-9
CASSTGQVYEQYF
TGTGCCAGCAGCACGGGACAGGTCTACGAGCAGTACTTC
>-|TRBJ2-1|TRBD2|TRBV5-6
CASSLGEAGDLNEQFF
TGTGCCAGCAGCTTGGGAGAGGCGGGAGACTTGAATGAGCAGTTCTTC
>-|TRBJ1-1|-|TRBV18
CASSPREVGTEAFF
TGTGCCAGCTCACCAAGGGAGGTCGGTACTGAAGCTTTCTTT
>-|TRBJ2-3|-|TRBV10-1
CASSEDSTQTTDTQYF
TGCGCCAGCAGTGAGGACAGCACACAGACCACAGATACGCAGTATTTT
>-|TRBJ2-3|TRBD2|TRBV28
CASSIAGGTDTQYF
TGTGCCAGCAGTATAGCGGGAGGGACAGATACGCAGTATTTT
>-|TRBJ1-1|-|TRBV9
CASSAQGGNTEAFF
TGTGCCAGCAGCGCCCAGGGAGGGAACACTGAAGCTTTCTTT
>once|TRBJ2-7|-|TRBV7-6
CASSSTSGAYEQYF
TGTGCCAGCAGCTCCACGTCGGGGGCCTACGAGCAGTACTTC
>once|TRBJ2-4|-|TRBV2
CASSELTREDIQYF
TGTGCCAGCAGTGAATTAACCAGGGAGGACATTCAGTACTTC
>-|TRBJ1-1|TRBD1|TRBV28
CASTGTGLNTEAFF
TGTGCCAGCACCGGGACAGGGCTGAACACTGAAGCTTTCTTT
>-|TRBJ2-1|TRBD2|TRBV29-1
CSQETSGKEQFF
TGCAGCCAAGAAACTAGCGGTAAAGAGCAGTTCTTC
>-|TRBJ1-1|-|TRBV6-1
CASSEQGGTEAFF
TGTGCCAGCAGTGAGCAGGGAGGCACTGAAGCTTTCTTT
>-|TRBJ1-5|-|TRBV11-2
CASSLTDRVGGNQPQHF
TGTGCCAGCAGCCTCACGGACAGAGTCGGGGGCAATCAGCCCCAGCATTTT
>-|TRBJ2-7|TRBD1|TRBV5-1
CASSDAKRTGWYEQYF
TGCGCCAGCAGCGACGCAAAGAGGACAGGGTGGTACGAGCAGTACTTC
>-|TRBJ2-3|TRBD2|TRBV10-1
CASSGATSGRAPDTQYF
TGCGCCAGCAGTGGGGCTACTAGCGGGAGGGCCCCAGATACGCAGTATTTT
>-|TRBJ1-5|TRBD1|TRBV27
CASSTNRGRGNQPQHF
TGTGCCAGCAGTACCAACAGGGGGCGAGGCAATCAGCCCCAGCATTTT
>-|TRBJ1-4|-|TRBV18
CASSSQGGNEKLFF
TGTGCCAGCTCATCACAGGGAGGTAATGAAAAACTGTTTTTT
>-|TRBJ2-7|TRBD1|TRBV9
CASSPTGQGLRGQYF
TGTGCCAGCAGCCCTACGGGACAGGGGCTACGAGGGCAGTACTTC